Presented here are 15 T cell receptor beta chains from one specimen sequenced in a study of control samples from healthy donors and cancer patients. TCRdb keeps only in-frame clones here, not all; method: immunoSEQ multiplex PCR. This table has 100,000 or so clones, about 88% appearing once. The material sequenced was blood. The receptor set was obtained from a woman between 50 and 59 years old in good health.

V gene TRBV25-1 combines with J gene TRBJ1-1; the match to TRBD1 covers 9 bases. Germline V gene lookup returns CDR1 MGHDK and CDR2 SYGVNS. CDR3 size: 17 residues. V was pared by 3 bases and J by 4 bases, with 12 bases of the junction left unmatched. CDR3 coding DNA: TGTGCCAGCAGTGATCCCGGACAGGGGAATTACCGCACTGAAGCTTTCTTT. It is translated as CASSDPGQGNYRTEAFF.

The chain joins TRBV7-9 to TRBJ2-7, with 9 nucleotides matching TRBD1. CDR1 SEHNR and CDR2 FQNEAQ come from the germline V gene (reference sequence). The V and J ends lost 6 bases and 4 bases, in that order; junction bases with no gene match: 7. The CDR3 spans 14 residues. The CDR3 reads CASSSAGQGYEQYF. The CDR3 nucleotides are TGTGCCAGCAGTTCCGCGGGACAGGGTTACGAGCAGTACTTC.

The chain carries TRBV27 and TRBJ1-1; D gene ambiguous. The CDR3 extends over 13 amino acids. V lost 5 bases to trimming and J lost 1 base, with 8 bases between them. CDR1 MNHEY and CDR2 SMNVEV come from the germline V gene (reference sequence). DNA of the CDR3: TGTGCCAGCAGTCCAATCTGGAACACTGAAGCTTTCTTT. Translated, it gives CASSPIWNTEAFF.

In DNA form, the CDR3 reads TGTGCCAGCAGCGTCATAGTGGGCACCGGGGAGCTGTTTTTT. This encodes CASSVIVGTGELFF. The chain uses TRBV9 and TRBJ2-2; D unclear. This CDR3 contains 14 residues. Germline CDR1 and CDR2: SGDLS and YYNGEE. V was trimmed by 2 bases and J by 4 bases, leaving 9 bases between them.

The chain joins TRBV5-6 to TRBJ1-6; D not certain. Looked up from germline, CDR1 is SGHDT and CDR2 is YYEEEE. CDR3 length equals 12 residues. Trimming left V 0 bases short and J 10 bases short, with 5 bases between. The CDR3 sequence is CASSLALSPLHF. CDR3 coding DNA: TGTGCCAGCAGCTTGGCCTTATCACCCCTCCACTTT.

This sequence joins TRBV3-1 (or the pseudogene TRBV3-2) and TRBJ2-5, with D possibly being TRBD1 or TRBD2 (6 bases each). Between the trimmed V and J ends, which lost 3 bases and 2 bases, there was a span of 16 bases. The CDR3 extends over 16 amino acids. Germline CDR1 reads LGHDT; CDR2 reads YNNKEL (reference sequence). CDR3 residues: CASSHHGGRPQETQYF. The CDR3 DNA follows: TGTGCCAGCAGCCATCATGGGGGGCGTCCTCAAGAGACCCAGTACTTC.

The chain carries TRBV11-2 and TRBJ2-7; perhaps TRBD2 as D (5 bases). Germline lookup yields CDR1 SGHAT and CDR2 FQNNGV. This CDR3 is 16 amino acids long. Trimming left V 0 bases short and J 6 bases short, with 18 bases between. The CDR3 reads CASSLDSSGRLAEQYV. In nucleotides, the CDR3 is TGTGCCAGCAGCTTAGATTCGAGTGGTCGGCTAGCCGAGCAGTACGTC.

This chain connects TRBV12-3 or TRBV12-4 to TRBJ1-5; no reliable D call. This CDR3 has 12 amino acids. The ends were cut back, 2 bases at V and 5 bases at J, with 4 bases in the middle. CDR3 in amino acids: CASSLLHQPQHF. CDR3 coding DNA: TGTGCCAGCAGTTTACTCCATCAGCCCCAGCATTTT.

The gene calls are TRBV9 and TRBJ2-1; D perhaps matches TRBD1 (6 bases). With 0 bases removed from V and 4 bases from J, the gap between germline ends came to 11 bases. The length of the CDR3 is 15 residues. In germline, CDR1 is SGDLS, CDR2 YYNGEE. CDR3 coding DNA: TGTGCCAGCAGCGTAGACCCAGGACAGTACAATGAGCAGTTCTTC. Amino acid sequence: CASSVDPGQYNEQFF.

CDR3 in DNA: TGTGCCAGCAGCCACGGACCCCGGGGCAACACTGAAGCTTTCTTT. Its translation: CASSHGPRGNTEAFF. The rearrangement joins TRBV11-2 to TRBJ1-1, with a weak D call TRBD1 (5 bases). Deletions cut 5 bases from V and 2 bases from J, with 15 bases between. Germline V gene data show CDR1 as SGHAT and CDR2 as FQNNGV. The CDR3 is made up of 15 amino acids.

The chain couples TRBV7-3 to TRBJ2-2; TRBD2 might be the D (5 bases). Germline V CDR1 and CDR2: SGHTA, FQGTGA. There are 15 residues in the CDR3. The V and J ends lost 5 bases and 3 bases respectively, with 13 bases between them. For the CDR3, the DNA is TGTGCCAGCAGCCTACATAAGAGGGACACCGGGGAGCTGTTTTTT. This translates into CASSLHKRDTGELFF. Filled out from reference TRBV7-3 and TRBJ2-2, the complete variable domain reads GAGVSQTPSNKVTEKGKYVELRCDPISGHTALYWYRQSLGQGPEFLIYFQGTGAADDSGLPNDRFFAVRPEGSVSTLKIQRTERGDSAVYLCASSLHKRDTGELFFGEGSRLTVL.

The rearrangement joins TRBV6-1 to TRBJ1-1; D unclear. Germline V gene sequence: CDR1 MNHNS, CDR2 SASEGT. Trimming pared 1 base from V and 3 bases from J, leaving 6 bases between. This CDR3 is built from 13 residues. CDR3 nucleotide sequence: TGTGCCAGCAGTGAAGGGGTTTACACTGAAGCTTTCTTT. It is translated as CASSEGVYTEAFF.

The chain uses TRBV21-1 and TRBJ1-2; TRBD1 is taken as the D call from the table, unchecked against the DNA. TRBV21-1 is recorded as a pseudogene. The CDR3 is 18 residues long. DNA for the CDR3: TGTGCCAGCAGGAGAGGCCTCAGGGGGGACAGGGGGCGATATGGCTACACCTTC. Residues: CASRRGLRGDRGRYGYTF.

V is TRBV7-9 and J is TRBJ1-6, with a possible D match to TRBD1 (5 bases). Germline lookup yields CDR1 SEHNR and CDR2 FQNEAQ (reference sequence). The length of the CDR3 is 17 residues. V lost 3 bases to trimming and J lost 1 base, with 13 bases between them. The CDR3 region has the DNA TGTGCCAGCAGCTTCGGGGGGAGTAGGTCCTATAATTCACCCCTCCACTTT. Amino acid sequence: CASSFGGSRSYNSPLHF.

This chain links TRBV5-4 with TRBJ1-1, with 8 bases matching TRBD1. The V gene end was trimmed by 2 bases and the J gene end by 1 base; junction bases not matched to a gene: 4. This CDR3 region has 15 residues. Germline lookup yields CDR1 SGHNT and CDR2 YYREEE (reference sequence). The CDR3 DNA reads TGTGCCAGCAGCTTTCGACAGGGGACGAACACTGAAGCTTTCTTT. Its translation: CASSFRQGTNTEAFF.